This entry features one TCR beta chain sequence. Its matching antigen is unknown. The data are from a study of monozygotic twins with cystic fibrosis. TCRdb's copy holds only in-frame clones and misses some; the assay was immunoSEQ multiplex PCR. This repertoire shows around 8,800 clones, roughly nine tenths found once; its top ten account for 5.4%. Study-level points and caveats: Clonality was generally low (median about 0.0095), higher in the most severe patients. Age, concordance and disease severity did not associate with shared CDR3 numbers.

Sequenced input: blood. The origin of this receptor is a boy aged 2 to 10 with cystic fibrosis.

The CDR3 bases are TGTGCCAGCAGTGAAGGGCAAGCGAACACCGGGGAGCTGTTTTTT. Translating it yields CASSEGQANTGELFF. This sequence joins TRBV2 and TRBJ2-2; no clear D gene. This CDR3 contains 15 residues. Trimming took 1 base from V and 0 from J, leaving 6 bases between them. The V gene's germline CDR1 is SNHLY and CDR2 FYNNEI.